These 21 T cell receptor beta chains were all obtained from the same sample, sequenced in a study of T and B cells in COVID-19 patients. Each TRB amplification used roughly 230-550 ng of genomic DNA from blood. Multiplex PCR with BIOMED2 TRB-A/B primer pools amplified TRB rearrangements. TCRdb processed the multiplex PCR reads anew with MiXCR; each CDR3 protein has one entry. Of 6,000 to 8,500 distinct CDR3 sequences listed, 25% to 40% are singletons. The specimen sequenced was blood. Receptors were obtained from a human donor who had recovered from COVID-19.

Regarding this clonotype: A clone one base away is much larger, so this may be a read error. The chain couples TRBV18 to TRBJ1-4; possible D gene TRBD1, 6 bases. This CDR3 has 16 amino acids. CDR1 KGHSH and CDR2 LQKENI come from the germline V gene. This chain's CDR3 is CASSPALVRGGERLFF. DNA of the CDR3: TGTGCCAGCTCACCAGCCTTGGTCAGGGGCGGTGAAAGACTGTTTTTT.

This clonotype was detected only a few times. The J gene is TRBJ2-2, the V gene TRBV6-4; TRBD1 aligns across 7 bases. Looked up from germline, CDR1 is MRHNA and CDR2 is SNTAGT. Trimming removed 2 bases from V and 4 bases from J; junction bases left unmatched: 4. The CDR3 is 15 amino acids. The CDR3 is CASSDRGRLTGELFF. DNA for the CDR3: TGTGCCAGCAGTGACAGGGGGCGCCTCACCGGGGAGCTGTTTTTT.

This clonotype qualifies as medium-sized (0.01 to 0.1%). The genes are TRBV19 and TRBJ2-3, with 8 bases fitting TRBD2. This CDR3 contains 13 residues. Germline CDR1 is LNHDA and CDR2 is SQIVND (reference sequence). J gave up 1 base and V 9 bases, and 3 bases lay outside the gene matches. CDR3 nucleotides: TGTGCCAGCGGGACTAGGGGCACAGATACGCAGTATTTT. It specifies CASGTRGTDTQYF.

This rearrangement joins TRBV19 to TRBJ2-1, with 13 bases lining up with TRBD2. With 5 bases clipped from V and 7 bases from J, the junction kept 11 bases outside the gene matches. There are 17 residues in the CDR3. Germline V lookup: CDR1 LNHDA, CDR2 SQIVND (reference sequence). CDR3: CASSSLLAGGPKNEQFF. The CDR3 coding sequence is TGTGCCAGTAGTTCCCTACTAGCGGGGGGGCCTAAGAATGAGCAGTTCTTC.

This clonotype has a handful of counts. The chain combines TRBV5-4 with TRBJ2-3; either TRBD1 or TRBD2 may fit D (5 bases each). The CDR3 covers 14 residues. The germline V gene encodes CDR1 SGHNT and CDR2 YYREEE (reference sequence). V lost 3 bases, J lost 2 bases, and 10 bases lay in between. The CDR3 coding sequence is TGTGCCAGCAGCTGGGACCTAAACACAGATACGCAGTATTTT. Protein product: CASSWDLNTDTQYF.

The chain uses TRBV29-1 and TRBJ2-3, with TRBD1 identical over 8 bases. There are 14 residues in the CDR3. V shed 0 bases and J 1 base; nucleotides not matched to a gene: 0. From germline, CDR1 is SQVTM and CDR2 ANQGSEA. DNA of the CDR3: TGCAGCGTTGAAGACAGGGGGCGCACAGATACGCAGTATTTT. Its translation: CSVEDRGRTDTQYF.

This clonotype was counted only a few times. The rearrangement joins TRBV27 to TRBJ2-1; unclear D gene. The length of the CDR3 is 14 residues. Trimming removed 6 bases at V and 4 bases at J, with 13 bases between. Germline lookup yields CDR1 MNHEY and CDR2 SMNVEV (reference sequence). This chain's CDR3 is CASRPLWNYNEQFF. CDR3 DNA: TGTGCCAGCAGGCCTCTCTGGAATTACAATGAGCAGTTCTTC.

This chain joins TRBV6-1 and TRBJ2-3, with 7 positions matching TRBD1. There are 14 residues in the CDR3. Trimming removed 6 bases from V and 5 bases from J; junction bases left unmatched: 8. The germline V gene encodes CDR1 MNHNS and CDR2 SASEGT. The CDR3 reads CASRETGVIDTQYF. CDR3 nucleotides: TGTGCCAGCAGGGAAACAGGGGTCATAGATACGCAGTATTTT.

In DNA, the CDR3 is TGTGCCAGCCAAGATAATAGCGTGGGCATCACAGATACGCAGTATTTT. Translation gives CASQDNSVGITDTQYF. V gene TRBV6-4 combines with J gene TRBJ2-3; a possible D gene is TRBD2 (5 bases). V lost 8 bases to trimming and J lost 2 bases, with 20 bases between them. The length of the CDR3 is 16 residues. CDR1 is MRHNA and CDR2 is SNTAGT in the germline V gene.

Judged by abundance, this clonotype is medium-sized. The V and J genes are TRBV27 and TRBJ2-3; the match to TRBD1 covers 7 bases. The CDR3 covers 15 residues. Germline CDR1 is MNHEY and CDR2 is SMNVEV (reference sequence). After removal of 5 bases from V and 0 bases from J, the junction contained 5 bases not matched to a gene. CDR3 sequence (DNA): TGTGCCAGCAGTAAGGGACAGTCAAGCACAGATACGCAGTATTTT. Amino acids: CASSKGQSSTDTQYF.

By proportion, this clonotype is medium-sized. The chain employs TRBV5-4 and TRBJ2-5, with unresolved D. The CDR3 is 13 residues long. V lost 1 base and J lost 2, with 6 bases in between. Germline V gene sequence: CDR1 SGHNT, CDR2 YYREEE (reference sequence). DNA of the CDR3: TGTGCCAGCAGCTTGAAGGGACAAGAGACCCAGTACTTC. Protein: CASSLKGQETQYF.

This clonotype was seen more than once but under ten times. This chain uses TRBV10-3 with TRBJ2-7; D unclear. Germline V lookup: CDR1 ENHRY, CDR2 SYGVKD. The CDR3 spans 13 residues. V gave up 0 bases and J gave up 3 bases, with 6 bases separating them. CDR3 amino acids: CAISESADYEQYV. DNA of the CDR3: TGTGCCATCAGTGAGTCGGCAGACTACGAGCAGTACGTC.

V and J are TRBV27 and TRBJ2-7; D is unresolved. CDR1 and CDR2 from the germline V gene are MNHEY and SMNVEV (reference sequence). V gave up 2 bases and J gave up 5 bases, with 13 bases separating them. There are 14 residues in the CDR3. The CDR3 reads CASSLVTLDDEQYV. The CDR3 DNA sequence: TGTGCCAGCAGTTTAGTAACTCTGGACGACGAGCAGTACGTC.

The chain links TRBV29-1 to TRBJ1-2; 8 bases map to TRBD1. Germline V gene sequence: CDR1 SQVTM, CDR2 ANQGSEA. V gave up 0 bases and J gave up 4 bases; unmatched junction bases: 7. The CDR3 is made up of 15 amino acids. Here the CDR3 DNA reads TGCAGCGTTGAAGATCCGGGACAGGCGGCCTATGGCTACACCTTC. It yields the protein CSVEDPGQAAYGYTF.

The chain combines TRBV7-7 with TRBJ2-3, with D possibly called TRBD1 or TRBD2 (6 bases each). V dropped 5 bases and J dropped 0 bases, with 15 bases sitting between them. Per the germline V gene, CDR1 is SSHAT and CDR2 is FNYEAQ (reference sequence). This CDR3 comprises 16 residues. CDR3 nucleotide sequence: TGTGCCAGCAGCCAACGGACGGGGGCTAGCACAGATACGCAGTATTTT. It yields the protein CASSQRTGASTDTQYF.

In DNA form, the CDR3 reads TGTGCCAGCAGTTTAGGGGCTAGCGGGGGGAAAGAGACCCAGTACTTC. Its translation: CASSLGASGGKETQYF. This sequence joins TRBV27 and TRBJ2-5; 11 bases are a match to TRBD2. This CDR3 is 16 amino acids long. The junction had 5 bases not matched to a gene; V was cut back by 2 bases and J by 3 bases. Germline V lookup: CDR1 MNHEY, CDR2 SMNVEV (reference sequence).

By proportion, this clonotype is medium-sized. The chain carries TRBV19 and TRBJ2-3; 9 bases align to TRBD2. V was pared by 3 bases and J by 2 bases, with 6 bases of the junction left unmatched. The CDR3 is 16 amino acids. Per germline, CDR1 LNHDA and CDR2 SQIVND (reference sequence). As DNA, the CDR3 is TGTGCCAGTAGTATCGGCCTAGCGGGGCTCACAGATACGCAGTATTTT. It is translated as CASSIGLAGLTDTQYF.

This chain connects TRBV7-9 to TRBJ2-7; perhaps TRBD1 as D (6 bases). The CDR3 covers 14 residues. Trimming cost V 4 bases and J 2 bases, with 12 bases left between them. Germline V lookup: CDR1 SEHNR, CDR2 FQNEAQ (reference sequence). The CDR3 sequence is CASSSGRTAYEQYV. The DNA for the CDR3 is TGTGCCAGCAGCTCAGGCCGGACAGCCTACGAGCAGTACGTC.

This clonotype is large. The chain uses TRBV29-1 and TRBJ2-1; TRBD1 matches 8 bases. Looked up from germline, CDR1 is SQVTM and CDR2 is ANQGSEA. Unmatched junction bases numbered 2, after V lost 4 bases and J lost 0 bases. The CDR3 spans 14 residues. CDR3 DNA: TGCAGCGTTGGGACAGGGACCTCCTACAATGAGCAGTTCTTC. It encodes CSVGTGTSYNEQFF.

V is TRBV12-3 or TRBV12-4 and J is TRBJ2-7, with 9 bases lining up with TRBD1. Trimming removed 6 bases from V and 2 bases from J; junction bases left unmatched: 8. This CDR3 contains 15 residues. CDR3 residues: CASSRQGTGPYEQYF. The DNA for the CDR3 is TGTGCCAGCAGCAGACAAGGGACAGGGCCCTACGAGCAGTACTTC.

This clonotype was detected a few times. The CDR3 spells CASSYFYNNEQFF. CDR3 DNA sequence: TGTGCCAGCAGTTACTTCTACAACAATGAGCAGTTCTTC. The chain uses TRBV6-2 or TRBV6-3 and TRBJ2-1; D is ambiguous. Trimming took off 1 base at V and 5 bases at J, with 6 bases between the two ends. The CDR3 sequence is 13 residues long. Per the germline V gene, CDR1 is MNHEY and CDR2 is SVGEGT.